This T cell receptor (beta chain) stems from a study of memory CD4+ T cells and cytomegalovirus serostatus. The table came from immunoSEQ multiplex PCR; TCRdb's copy has only in-frame clones and leaves some out. The sample gives tens of thousands of clones, under 80% of which show up once; over 0.65% is in the top ten. There are 14 residues in the CDR3. The ends were cut back, 4 bases at V and 0 bases at J, with 13 bases in the middle. Germline CDR1 and CDR2: SQVTM and ANQGSEA. Single viable CD3+CD4+CD8-CD45RO+ cells were sorted as the memory CD4+ T cells. Sequenced sample: memory CD4+ T cells from blood. The chain links TRBV29-1 to TRBJ2-7; maybe TRBD1 (6 bases). This TCR was sampled from an adult in good health and CMV-seronegative. For the CDR3, the DNA is TGCAGCGTTGGTAAGACAGGCAGCTCCTACGAGCAGTACTTC. Translating gives CSVGKTGSSYEQYF.